This TCR beta chain was observed in a study of post-analysis software for immune sequencing data. Findings and limits, study-wide: Compared with controls, patients had more of about 5 TRBV segments, including TRBV5-6, TRBV5-1 and TRBV20-1.

With regard to this clonotype: Its matching antigen is unknown.

Tagging with unique molecular identifiers was a feature of the TCR beta cDNA libraries. Input of roughly 1 to 11 million T cells yielded approximately 500,000 cDNA molecules. MiXCR, run by TCRdb on the PCR reads, gives a single entry per CDR3 protein. The repertoire consists of hundreds of thousands of distinct CDR3 sequences, with around 40% occurring once and the leading ten covering 9.5% to 13%. This CDR3 spans 14 amino acids. V lost 5 bases, J lost 7 bases, and 18 bases lay in between. The germline V gene encodes CDR1 DFQATT and CDR2 SNEGSKA (reference sequence). The chain has TRBV20-1 and TRBJ2-1; maybe TRBD2 (7 bases). This clonotype was sampled from a girl aged 5 to 17 with multiple sclerosis. The specimen was blood. The CDR3 bases are TGCAGTGCTGGGGGGGGCGCGCCGAGGAATGAGCAGTTCTTC. Translation: CSAGGGAPRNEQFF.